A selection of T cell receptor beta chains follows, all from one sample in a study of somatic mutations in cytotoxic T cells in rheumatoid arthritis. The repertoire was sequenced with immunoSEQ multiplex PCR; TCRdb's copy has only in-frame clones and lacks some. The sample shows 6,000 or so clones, around 74% of them seen only once. The sample taken for sequencing was CD8+ T cells sorted from blood. Every receptor here comes from a woman between 50 and 59 years old in good health. Each CDR3 is given with its conserved first and last residue. Each record gives: D gene, J gene, clone size, V gene, CDR3 protein, CDR3 DNA. D genes are given only for firm matches. Some rows mark clone size as missing; the rest say once, few, many or name a class of expanded clone.

d_call: .
j_call: TRBJ1-5
clone_size: .
v_call: TRBV5-1
cdr3_aa: CASNLTTGNNQPQHF
cdr3_nt: TGCGCCAGCAACTTGACAACAGGGAACAATCAGCCCCAGCACTTT

d_call: TRBD1
j_call: TRBJ1-6
clone_size: once
v_call: TRBV5-6
cdr3_aa: CASSLGTGRVNNSPLHF
cdr3_nt: TGTGCCAGCAGCCTCGGGACAGGGAGGGTAAATAATTCACCCCTCCACTTT

d_call: TRBD1
j_call: TRBJ2-2
clone_size: .
v_call: TRBV5-1
cdr3_aa: CASSLDRGVAGELFF
cdr3_nt: TGCGCCAGCAGCCTCGACAGGGGAGTCGCCGGGGAGCTGTTTTTT

d_call: TRBD1
j_call: TRBJ1-1
clone_size: .
v_call: TRBV29-1
cdr3_aa: CSGSVQGYTEAFF
cdr3_nt: TGCAGCGGTTCTGTACAGGGGTATACTGAAGCTTTCTTT

d_call: .
j_call: TRBJ1-6
clone_size: few
v_call: TRBV7-8
cdr3_aa: CASSLSRHETIIGSPLHF
cdr3_nt: TGTGCCAGCAGCTTATCCCGACACGAAACCATAATAGGTTCACCCCTCCACTTT

d_call: .
j_call: TRBJ1-1
clone_size: once
v_call: TRBV14
cdr3_aa: CASSQELRGLNTEAFF
cdr3_nt: TGTGCCAGCAGCCAAGAGCTCCGGGGTTTGAACACTGAAGCTTTCTTT

d_call: .
j_call: TRBJ1-2
clone_size: .
v_call: TRBV28
cdr3_aa: CASGRDYYGYTF
cdr3_nt: TGTGCCAGCGGCAGGGACTACTATGGCTACACCTTC

d_call: TRBD2
j_call: TRBJ2-1
clone_size: few
v_call: TRBV7-6
cdr3_aa: CASSPLAGGQPSSYNEQFF
cdr3_nt: TGTGCCAGCAGCCCACTAGCGGGGGGTCAACCCAGCTCCTACAATGAGCAGTTCTTC

d_call: TRBD1
j_call: TRBJ1-5
clone_size: .
v_call: TRBV7-6
cdr3_aa: CASSLDRGFNQPQHF
cdr3_nt: TGTGCCAGCTCCTTGGACAGGGGGTTCAATCAGCCCCAGCATTTT

d_call: TRBD1
j_call: TRBJ2-1
clone_size: .
v_call: TRBV4-2
cdr3_aa: CASSQATGGGNEQFF
cdr3_nt: TGTGCCAGCAGCCAAGCCACAGGGGGTGGGAATGAGCAGTTCTTC

d_call: TRBD1
j_call: TRBJ1-4
clone_size: .
v_call: TRBV5-1
cdr3_aa: CASSLAGGPPATNEKLFF
cdr3_nt: TGCGCCAGCAGCTTGGCAGGGGGGCCCCCCGCAACTAATGAAAAACTGTTTTTT

d_call: .
j_call: TRBJ1-1
clone_size: .
v_call: TRBV11-2
cdr3_aa: CASSLRGWPEAFF
cdr3_nt: TGTGCCAGCAGCTTGCGGGGTTGGCCTGAAGCTTTCTTT